The 30 T cell receptor beta chains listed next were all sequenced from one sample in a study of beta chain features in type 1 diabetes. The sequenced template was cDNA made from the entire isolated RNA. The table came from immunoSEQ multiplex PCR; TCRdb's copy has only in-frame clones and leaves some out. The sample contains roughly 250,000 clones, 9.6% of which appear only once. The sequenced material came from naive CD4+ T cells from blood. These receptors all come from a woman aged 18-29 years in good health.

This clone was seen more than once but under ten times. The chain recombines TRBV9 with TRBJ1-2; 8 bases map to TRBD1. CDR3 size: 13 residues. The germline V gene encodes CDR1 SGDLS and CDR2 YYNGEE. The V segment lost 4 bases and the J segment 4 bases; nucleotides outside the gene matches: 3. The CDR3 DNA reads TGTGCCAGCAGCACGGACAGGGTCTATGGCTACACCTTC. As protein: CASSTDRVYGYTF.

J is TRBJ2-7 and V is TRBV18; 9 positions agree with TRBD1. Germline CDR1 and CDR2: KGHSH and LQKENI. This CDR3 has 15 residues. J gave up 4 bases and V 3 bases, and 7 bases lay outside the gene matches. CDR3 in amino acids: CASSPRTGVRYEQYF. CDR3 DNA: TGTGCCAGCTCACCTAGGACAGGGGTAAGATACGAGCAGTACTTC.

This clone was seen many times. This sequence joins TRBV30 and TRBJ2-7, with 10 bases fitting TRBD2. CDR3 size: 15 residues. The V gene's germline CDR1 is GTSNPN and CDR2 SVGIG (reference sequence). The V and J ends lost 0 bases and 2 bases, in that order; junction bases with no gene match: 4. The CDR3 is CAWSVGLAGAYEQYF. Here the CDR3 DNA reads TGTGCCTGGAGTGTCGGCCTAGCGGGGGCCTACGAGCAGTACTTC. Full variable domain (missing parts from reference TRBV30 and TRBJ2-7): SQTIHQWPATLVQPVGSPLSLECTVEGTSNPNLYWYRQAAGRGLQLLFYSVGIGQISSEVPQNLSASRPQDRQFILSSKKLLLSDSGFYLCAWSVGLAGAYEQYFGPGTRLTVT.

This sequence joins TRBV5-4 and TRBJ2-3, with D possibly TRBD1 on 6 matching bases. Trimming left V 2 bases short and J 4 bases short, with 14 bases between. The germline V gene encodes CDR1 SGHNT and CDR2 YYREEE (reference sequence). The CDR3 contains 15 residues. The CDR3 sequence is CASSFSQGLADTQYF. The DNA of the CDR3 is TGTGCCAGCAGCTTCTCCCAGGGGTTAGCAGATACGCAGTATTTT.

The CDR3 region is CASSYRDGDGNTIYF. The CDR3 DNA reads as TGTGCCAGCAGTTACCGTGACGGGGATGGAAACACCATATATTTT. The genes are TRBV6-5 and TRBJ1-3, with D hard to call. With 2 bases removed from V and 3 bases from J, the gap between germline ends came to 11 bases. This CDR3 is built from 15 residues. The germline V gene encodes CDR1 MNHEY and CDR2 SVGAGI.

The chain uses TRBV5-4 and TRBJ2-3; D perhaps matches TRBD1 (6 bases). The CDR3 spans 16 residues. Germline CDR1 reads SGHNT; CDR2 reads YYREEE (reference sequence). V lost 0 bases and J lost 1, with 12 bases in between. CDR3: CASSLGGTHGTDTQYF. As DNA, the CDR3 is TGTGCCAGCAGCTTGGGTGGGACACATGGCACAGATACGCAGTATTTT.

The rearrangement joins TRBV9 to TRBJ2-5; no definite D call. V lost 0 bases to trimming and J lost 5 bases, with 8 bases between them. CDR1 and CDR2 from the germline V gene are SGDLS and YYNGEE. CDR3 length: 13 amino acids. The CDR3 sequence is CASSVEETETQYF. The DNA of the CDR3 is TGTGCCAGCAGCGTAGAGGAGACGGAGACCCAGTACTTC. Combining the CDR3 with reference TRBV9 and TRBJ2-5 gives the whole variable domain DSGVTQTPKHLITATGQRVTLRCSPRSGDLSVYWYQQSLDQGLQFLIQYYNGEERAKGNILERFSAQQFPDLHSELNLSSLELGDSALYFCASSVEETETQYFGPGTRLLVL.

This clone was recorded a few times. The CDR3 region has the DNA TGTGCCAGCAGCTTCAGGGGACTAGCGGGACTACGCGATGAGCAGTTCTTC. Translating gives CASSFRGLAGLRDEQFF. The chain couples TRBV7-8 to TRBJ2-1; 13 nucleotides agree with TRBD2. This CDR3 contains 17 residues. V lost 3 bases and J lost 8; bases outside the gene matches: 10. CDR1 SGHVS and CDR2 FQNEAQ come from the germline V gene.

The V gene is TRBV18, the J gene TRBJ1-4, with D unresolved. The germline V and J ends were trimmed by 1 base and 1 base, with 7 bases remaining between them. Germline loops: CDR1 KGHSH, CDR2 LQKENI. CDR3 length equals 15 residues. The CDR3 loop is CASSPRSRTNEKLFF. CDR3 DNA sequence: TGTGCCAGCTCACCACGGAGCAGAACTAATGAAAAACTGTTTTTT.

The table lists this clone with a few counts. This chain joins TRBV18 and TRBJ1-5; D is unresolved. Germline lookup yields CDR1 KGHSH and CDR2 LQKENI. V was pared by 6 bases and J by 0 bases, with 15 bases between. The CDR3 consists of 16 residues. CDR3 nucleotides: TGTGCCAGCTCGTCTAGTGTGTCTGGTAGCAATCAGCCCCAGCATTTT. Protein: CASSSSVSGSNQPQHF.

The rearrangement links TRBV29-1 to TRBJ1-5; 8 nucleotides align to TRBD1. Germline V gene sequence: CDR1 SQVTM, CDR2 ANQGSEA. The CDR3 covers 13 residues. V was pared by 4 bases and J by 8 bases, with 7 bases of the junction left unmatched. CDR3 amino acids: CSVAEDRVKPQHF. The CDR3, as DNA: TGCAGCGTTGCGGAGGACAGGGTTAAGCCCCAGCATTTT. The full variable domain, rest sourced from reference TRBV29-1 and TRBJ1-5, is SAVISQKPSRDICQRGTSLTIQCQVDSQVTMMFWYRQQPGQSLTLIATANQGSEATYESGFVIDKFPISRPNLTFSTLTVSNMSPEDSSIYLCSVAEDRVKPQHFGDGTRLSIL.

This chain uses TRBV21-1 with TRBJ1-5. TRBV21-1 is annotated as a pseudogene. CDR3 length: 16 amino acids. This CDR3 is CASSKTFWGGNQPQHF. The CDR3 DNA follows: TGTGCCAGCAGCAAAACCTTCTGGGGAGGGAATCAGCCCCAGCATTTT.

This chain uses TRBV9 with TRBJ2-1, with TRBD2 identical over 9 bases. The CDR3 length is 15 residues. CDR1 is SGDLS and CDR2 is YYNGEE in the germline V gene. V lost 4 bases and J lost 5; bases outside the gene matches: 7. CDR3 loop: CASSPQRGANNEQFF. The CDR3 DNA reads as TGTGCCAGCAGCCCCCAGCGGGGGGCGAACAATGAGCAGTTCTTC.

There are a few counts of this clone. The gene calls are TRBV5-1 and TRBJ2-3; 10 bases align to TRBD2. The junction had 10 bases not matched to a gene; V was cut back by 5 bases and J by 1 base. The CDR3 runs to 17 residues. The germline gives CDR1 SGHRS, CDR2 YFSETQ. In DNA form, the CDR3 reads TGCGCCAGCAGAACCCCGGGAACTAGCGGGGGCACAGATACGCAGTATTTT. Translating it yields CASRTPGTSGGTDTQYF.

This clone was picked up a small number of times. This chain links TRBV29-1 with TRBJ2-1; 8 nucleotides line up with TRBD2. J lost 3 bases, V lost 2 bases, and 6 bases had no gene match. CDR1 is SQVTM and CDR2 is ANQGSEA in the germline V gene. CDR3 length: 15 amino acids. The CDR3 loop reads CSVERLAGFYNEQFF. Written as DNA, the CDR3 is TGCAGCGTTGAACGTCTAGCGGGCTTCTACAATGAGCAGTTCTTC.

This clone was observed a handful of times. The chain joins TRBV27 to TRBJ2-1; TRBD2 agrees at 7 bases. The V gene's germline CDR1 is MNHEY and CDR2 SMNVEV (reference sequence). The junction had 5 bases not matched to a gene; V was cut back by 9 bases and J by 0 bases. CDR3 length: 14 amino acids. The CDR3 region has the DNA TGTGCCAGTAACGGGGGGAGCTCCTACAATGAGCAGTTCTTC. Translation: CASNGGSSYNEQFF.

Only a few counts were recorded for this clone. This specimen includes other DNA sequences encoding the same CDR3. The chain joins TRBV20-1 to TRBJ2-3; D uncertain. This CDR3 is built from 11 residues. Trimming took off 3 bases at V and 3 bases at J, with 4 bases between the two ends. Germline CDR1 is DFQATT and CDR2 is SNEGSKA (reference sequence). CDR3 loop: CSASRTDTQYF. The CDR3 nucleotides read TGCAGTGCTAGCCGGACAGATACGCAGTATTTT.

This clone was counted between two and nine times. The chain couples TRBV6-1 to TRBJ2-7, with 7 bases aligning to TRBD1. This CDR3 has 12 amino acids. The germline gives CDR1 MNHNS, CDR2 SASEGT. Trimming removed 4 bases from V and 5 bases from J; junction bases left unmatched: 2. As DNA, the CDR3 is TGTGCCAGCAGTGTCGGGACAGACGAGCAGTACTTC. It yields the protein CASSVGTDEQYF.

J is TRBJ2-3 and V is TRBV5-1, with TRBD2 identical over 10 bases. The V gene's germline CDR1 is SGHRS and CDR2 YFSETQ. V trimming: 4 bases; J trimming: 6 bases; junction bases outside the gene matches: 8. The CDR3 loop spans 15 amino acids. In nucleotides, the CDR3 is TGCGCCAGCAGCGGCGGACTAGCGGACAGGGATACGCAGTATTTT. Its protein product is CASSGGLADRDTQYF.

The chain recombines TRBV20-1 with TRBJ2-7; D perhaps matches TRBD2 (6 bases). V lost 3 bases to trimming and J lost 6 bases, with 9 bases between them. Per the germline V gene, CDR1 is DFQATT and CDR2 is SNEGSKA (reference sequence). The CDR3 loop spans 11 amino acids. The CDR3 reads CSARGTGEQYF. In DNA, the CDR3 is TGCAGTGCTAGGGGGACTGGCGAGCAGTACTTC.

V usage is TRBV19 and J usage is TRBJ2-1; TRBD2 agrees at 14 bases. This CDR3 contains 18 residues. V shed 9 bases, J shed 1 base, and the junction held 11 bases outside the gene matches. CDR1 is LNHDA, CDR2 SQIVND, per germline (reference sequence). DNA of the CDR3: TGTGCCAGCCATGAAGGACTAGCGGGAGGCGGGTCCTACAATGAGCAGTTCTTC. Translated: CASHEGLAGGGSYNEQFF.

This clone was seen a few times. J is TRBJ1-1 and V is TRBV12-5, with TRBD1 as a possible D gene (5 bases). Germline CDR1 reads LGHNT; CDR2 reads FRNRAP. Trimming pared 0 bases from V and 1 base from J, leaving 24 bases between. This CDR3 spans 20 amino acids. The CDR3 bases are TGTGCTAGTGGTTTGGTACAAATACAGGCGGCCAACCCAGGGAACACTGAAGCTTTCTTT. It encodes CASGLVQIQAANPGNTEAFF.

The chain joins TRBV5-1 to TRBJ2-1; TRBD2 agrees at 14 bases. Unmatched junction bases numbered 3, after V lost 4 bases and J lost 6 bases. Germline assignment: CDR1 SGHRS and CDR2 YFSETQ. The CDR3 loop spans 15 amino acids. The CDR3 reads CASSVGLAGVNEQFF. The DNA for the CDR3 is TGCGCCAGCAGCGTGGGACTAGCGGGAGTCAATGAGCAGTTCTTC.

The rearrangement links TRBV5-1 to TRBJ1-3; D ambiguous. Trimming shortened V by 4 bases and J by 8 bases, and 16 bases separated the two germline ends. This CDR3 has 14 residues. From germline, CDR1 is SGHRS and CDR2 YFSETQ. CDR3 residues: CASSPRQGGDTIYF. For the CDR3, the DNA is TGCGCCAGCAGCCCTCGACAAGGTGGTGACACCATATATTTT.

This clone was picked up a small number of times. The rearrangement links TRBV7-2 to TRBJ2-1; no reliable D call. From germline, CDR1 is SGHTA and CDR2 FQGNSA. The CDR3 covers 15 residues. V was trimmed by 5 bases and J by 8 bases, leaving 19 bases between them. The CDR3 spells CASSPRGQWAHEQFF. In DNA form, the CDR3 reads TGTGCCAGCAGCCCCCGTGGGCAGTGGGCGCATGAGCAGTTCTTC.

This clone occurred a few times. This sequence joins TRBV28 and TRBJ2-7, with 7 positions matching TRBD1. V lost 11 bases, J lost 2 bases, and 6 bases stayed unmatched. CDR1 is MDHEN, CDR2 SYDVKM, per germline. This CDR3 spans 12 amino acids. This CDR3 is CAATGKTYEQYF. CDR3 sequence (DNA): TGTGCCGCGACAGGGAAAACCTACGAGCAGTACTTC.

This clone was seen only a few times. This chain links TRBV18 with TRBJ2-1; no firm D call. V lost 2 bases to trimming and J lost 10 bases, with 9 bases between them. The CDR3 length is 12 residues. The V gene's germline CDR1 is KGHSH and CDR2 LQKENI. The CDR3 DNA sequence: TGTGCCAGCTCACCAGTGACCGGGGAGCAGTTCTTC. Its protein is CASSPVTGEQFF.

This clone was seen a few times. This chain joins TRBV18 and TRBJ2-1; 14 bases agree with TRBD2. V lost 1 base to trimming and J lost 4 bases; unmatched junction nucleotides: 9. This CDR3 has 19 residues. Germline V CDR1 and CDR2: KGHSH, LQKENI. The CDR3 DNA follows: TGTGCCAGCTCACCACTTATGACTAGCGGGGGGGCTGTTTACAATGAGCAGTTCTTC. It encodes CASSPLMTSGGAVYNEQFF.

The sample holds a few counts of this clone. V gene TRBV5-1 combines with J gene TRBJ1-1; D gene uncertain. Germline lookup yields CDR1 SGHRS and CDR2 YFSETQ. The CDR3 is 14 amino acids. V lost 4 bases, J lost 1 base, and 11 bases lay in between. The CDR3 nucleotides are TGCGCCAGCAGCGTCCAAAACAAGAACACTGAAGCTTTCTTT. Translating gives CASSVQNKNTEAFF.

A few counts support this clone. The chain uses TRBV6-1 and TRBJ1-6, with no clear D. CDR3 size: 15 residues. CDR1 and CDR2 (germline): MNHNS, SASEGT. V lost 7 bases to trimming and J lost 10 bases, with 20 bases between them. DNA for the CDR3: TGTGCCAGCAATACAAATAGGGCAGCGGGATCACCCCTCCACTTT. Residues: CASNTNRAAGSPLHF.